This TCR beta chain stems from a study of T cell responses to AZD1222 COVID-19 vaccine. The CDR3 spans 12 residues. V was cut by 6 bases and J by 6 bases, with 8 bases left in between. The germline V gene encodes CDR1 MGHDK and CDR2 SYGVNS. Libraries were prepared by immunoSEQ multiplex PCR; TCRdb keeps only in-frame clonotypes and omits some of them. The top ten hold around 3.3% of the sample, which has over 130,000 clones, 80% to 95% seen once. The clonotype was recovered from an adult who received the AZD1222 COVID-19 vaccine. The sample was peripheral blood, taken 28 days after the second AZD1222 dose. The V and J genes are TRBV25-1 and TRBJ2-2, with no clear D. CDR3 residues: CASRGTAGELFF. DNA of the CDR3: TGTGCCAGCAGGGGTACCGCCGGGGAGCTGTTTTTT.